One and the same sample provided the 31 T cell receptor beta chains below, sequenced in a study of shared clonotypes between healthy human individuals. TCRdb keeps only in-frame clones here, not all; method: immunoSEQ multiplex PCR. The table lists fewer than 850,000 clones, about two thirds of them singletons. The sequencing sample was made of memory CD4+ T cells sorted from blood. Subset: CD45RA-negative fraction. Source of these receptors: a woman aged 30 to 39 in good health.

The CDR3 DNA reads TGTGCCAGCAGTGCGACGGGCACAGATACGCAGTATTTT. Its protein is CASSATGTDTQYF. The rearrangement joins TRBV11-3 to TRBJ2-3, with D unresolved. This CDR3 has 13 amino acids. V was trimmed by 6 bases and J by 1 base, leaving 8 bases between them. Germline values: CDR1 SGHNT, CDR2 YENEEA. The full variable domain, in which reference TRBV11-3 and TRBJ2-3 provide the parts outside the CDR3, is EAGVVQSPRYKIIEKKQPVAFWCNPISGHNTLYWYLQNLGQGPELLIRYENEEAVDDSQLPKDRFSAERLKGVDSTLKIQPAELGDSAVYLCASSATGTDTQYFGPGTRLTVL.

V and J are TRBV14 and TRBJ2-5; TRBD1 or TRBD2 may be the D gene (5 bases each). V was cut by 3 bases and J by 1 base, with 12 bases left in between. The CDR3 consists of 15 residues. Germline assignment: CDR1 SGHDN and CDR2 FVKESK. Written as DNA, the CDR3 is TGTGCCAGCAGCCATCCGGGACGGATCCAAGAGACCCAGTACTTC. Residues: CASSHPGRIQETQYF.

CDR3 sequence: CASKGSEQYF. The CDR3 DNA reads TGTGCCAGCAAAGGTTCCGAGCAGTACTTC. The genes are TRBV2 and TRBJ2-7; no definite D call. The CDR3 runs 10 residues. CDR1 is SNHLY and CDR2 is FYNNEI in the germline V gene. V lost 7 bases, J lost 6 bases, and 7 bases lay in between. Variable domain in full (rest from reference TRBV2 and TRBJ2-7): EPEVTQTPSHQVTQMGQEVILRCVPISNHLYFYWYRQILGQKVEFLVSFYNNEISEKSEIFDDQFSVERPDGSNFTLKIRSTKLEDSAMYFCASKGSEQYFGPGTRLTVT.

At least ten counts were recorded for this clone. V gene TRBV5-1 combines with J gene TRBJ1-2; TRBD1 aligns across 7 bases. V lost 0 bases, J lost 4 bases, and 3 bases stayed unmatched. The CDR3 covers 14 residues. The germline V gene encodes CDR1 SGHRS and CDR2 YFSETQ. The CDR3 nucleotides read TGCGCCAGCAGCTTGGAGGGACAGTTCTATGGCTACACCTTC. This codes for CASSLEGQFYGYTF.

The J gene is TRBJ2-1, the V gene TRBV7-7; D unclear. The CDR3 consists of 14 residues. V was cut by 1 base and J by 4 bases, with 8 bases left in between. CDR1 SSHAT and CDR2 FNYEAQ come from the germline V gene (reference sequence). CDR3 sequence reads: CASSLGSAYNEQFF. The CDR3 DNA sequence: TGTGCCAGCAGCTTAGGGTCGGCTTACAATGAGCAGTTCTTC. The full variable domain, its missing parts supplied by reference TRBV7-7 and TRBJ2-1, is GAGVSQSPRYKVTKRGQDVTLRCDPISSHATLYWYQQALGQGPEFLTYFNYEAQPDKSGLPSDRFSAERPEGSISTLTIQRTEQRDSAMYRCASSLGSAYNEQFFGPGTRLTVL.

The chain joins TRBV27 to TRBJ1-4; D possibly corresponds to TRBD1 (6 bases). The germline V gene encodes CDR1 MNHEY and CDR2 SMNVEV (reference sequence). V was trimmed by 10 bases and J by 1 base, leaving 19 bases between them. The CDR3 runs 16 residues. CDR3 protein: CATPLSGVETNEKLFF. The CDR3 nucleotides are TGTGCCACCCCTTTGTCAGGGGTGGAAACTAATGAAAAACTGTTTTTT.

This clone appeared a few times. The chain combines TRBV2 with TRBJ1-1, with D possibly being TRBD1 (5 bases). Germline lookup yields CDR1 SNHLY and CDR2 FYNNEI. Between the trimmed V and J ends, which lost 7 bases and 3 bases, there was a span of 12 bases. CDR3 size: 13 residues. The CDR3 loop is CASTGDLYTEAFF. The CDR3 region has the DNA TGTGCCAGCACCGGGGACTTGTACACTGAAGCTTTCTTT.

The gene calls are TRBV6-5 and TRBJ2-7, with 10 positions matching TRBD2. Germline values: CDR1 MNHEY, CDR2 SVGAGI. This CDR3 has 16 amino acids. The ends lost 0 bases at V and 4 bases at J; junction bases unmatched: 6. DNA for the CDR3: TGTGCCAGCAGTTACTCCGGACTAGCGGTGGGATACGAGCAGTACTTC. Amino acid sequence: CASSYSGLAVGYEQYF.

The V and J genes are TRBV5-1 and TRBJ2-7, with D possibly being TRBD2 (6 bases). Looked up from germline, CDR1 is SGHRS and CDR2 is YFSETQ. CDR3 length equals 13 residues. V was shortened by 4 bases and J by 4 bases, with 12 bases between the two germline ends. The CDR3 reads CASSTGLGYEQYF. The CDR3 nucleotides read TGCGCCAGCAGCACGGGACTCGGATACGAGCAGTACTTC.

The CDR3 loop is CASSTDRYTEAFF. Here the CDR3 DNA reads TGTGCCAGCAGCACCGACAGGTACACTGAAGCTTTCTTT. The V call is TRBV7-2, the J call TRBJ1-1; perhaps TRBD1 as D (6 bases). Trimming left V 5 bases short and J 3 bases short, with 10 bases between. In germline, CDR1 is SGHTA, CDR2 FQGNSA. This CDR3 spans 13 amino acids.

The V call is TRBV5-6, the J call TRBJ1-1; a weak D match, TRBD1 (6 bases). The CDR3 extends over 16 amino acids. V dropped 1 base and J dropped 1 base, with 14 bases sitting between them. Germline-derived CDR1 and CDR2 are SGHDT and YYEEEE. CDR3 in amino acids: CASSLWLGTTNTEAFF. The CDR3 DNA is TGTGCCAGCAGCTTGTGGTTAGGGACAACGAACACTGAAGCTTTCTTT.

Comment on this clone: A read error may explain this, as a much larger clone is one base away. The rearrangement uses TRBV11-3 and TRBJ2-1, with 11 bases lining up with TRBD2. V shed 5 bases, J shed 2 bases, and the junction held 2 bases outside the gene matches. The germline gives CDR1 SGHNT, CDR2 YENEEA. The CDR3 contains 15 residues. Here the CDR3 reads CASSPGLAAYNEQFF. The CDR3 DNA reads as TGTGCCAGCAGCCCGGGACTAGCGGCCTACAATGAGCAGTTCTTC.

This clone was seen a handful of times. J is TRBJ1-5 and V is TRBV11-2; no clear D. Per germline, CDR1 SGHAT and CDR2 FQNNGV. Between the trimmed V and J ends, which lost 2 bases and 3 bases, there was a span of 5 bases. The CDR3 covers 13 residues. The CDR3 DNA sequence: TGTGCCAGCAGCTTACGGTACAATCAGCCCCAGCATTTT. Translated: CASSLRYNQPQHF.

CDR3 in DNA: TGTGCCAGCAGCTTGGATTCCCGGTGGGGCGGACAGAAGAACACTGAAGCTTTCTTT. Its protein is CASSLDSRWGGQKNTEAFF. The V and J genes are TRBV5-6 and TRBJ1-1, with D perhaps TRBD1 (6 bases). Trimming cost V 0 bases and J 1 base, with 22 bases left between them. Germline CDR1 SGHDT, CDR2 YYEEEE. This CDR3 has 19 residues.

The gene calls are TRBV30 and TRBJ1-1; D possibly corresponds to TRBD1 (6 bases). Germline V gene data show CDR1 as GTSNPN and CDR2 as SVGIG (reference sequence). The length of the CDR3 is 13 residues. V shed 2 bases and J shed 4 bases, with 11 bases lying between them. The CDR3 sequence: CAWSRQGITEAFF. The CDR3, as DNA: TGTGCCTGGAGTCGGCAGGGGATCACTGAAGCTTTCTTT.

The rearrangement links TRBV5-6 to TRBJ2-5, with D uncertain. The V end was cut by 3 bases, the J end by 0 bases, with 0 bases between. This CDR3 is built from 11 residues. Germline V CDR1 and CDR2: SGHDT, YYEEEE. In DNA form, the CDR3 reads TGTGCCAGCAGCTACCAAGAGACCCAGTACTTC. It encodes CASSYQETQYF.

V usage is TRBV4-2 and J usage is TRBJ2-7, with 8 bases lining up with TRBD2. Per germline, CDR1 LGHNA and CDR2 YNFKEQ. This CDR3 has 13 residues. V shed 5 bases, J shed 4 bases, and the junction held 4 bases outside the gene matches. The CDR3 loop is CASSLKRGYEQYF. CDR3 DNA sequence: TGTGCCAGCAGCTTAAAGCGGGGGTACGAGCAGTACTTC.

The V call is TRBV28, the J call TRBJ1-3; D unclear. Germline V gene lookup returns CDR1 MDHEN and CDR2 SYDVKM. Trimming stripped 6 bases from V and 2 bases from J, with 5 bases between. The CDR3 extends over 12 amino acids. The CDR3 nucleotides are TGTGCCAGCAGAGGGACTGGAAACACCATATATTTT. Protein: CASRGTGNTIYF.

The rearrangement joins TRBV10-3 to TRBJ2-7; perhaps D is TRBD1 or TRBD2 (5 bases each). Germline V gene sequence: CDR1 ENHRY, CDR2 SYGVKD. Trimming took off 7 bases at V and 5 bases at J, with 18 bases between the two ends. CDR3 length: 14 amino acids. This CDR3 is CAINFGAGSHEQYF. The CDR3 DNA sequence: TGTGCCATCAATTTCGGGGCAGGTTCGCACGAGCAGTACTTC.

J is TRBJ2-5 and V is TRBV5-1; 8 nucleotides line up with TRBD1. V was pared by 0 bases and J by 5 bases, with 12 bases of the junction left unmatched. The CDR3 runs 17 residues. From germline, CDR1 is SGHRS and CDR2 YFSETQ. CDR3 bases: TGCGCCAGCAGCTTGGGTGGTCGGGCAGGGGGCGCGGAGACCCAGTACTTC. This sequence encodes CASSLGGRAGGAETQYF.

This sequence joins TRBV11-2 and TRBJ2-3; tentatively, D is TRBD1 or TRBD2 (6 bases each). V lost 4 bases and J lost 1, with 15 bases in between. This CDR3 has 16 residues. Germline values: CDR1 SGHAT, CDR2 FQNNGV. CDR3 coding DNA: TGTGCCAGCAGCTCCCGGGGGCGCCGGGGCACAGATACGCAGTATTTT. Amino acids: CASSSRGRRGTDTQYF.

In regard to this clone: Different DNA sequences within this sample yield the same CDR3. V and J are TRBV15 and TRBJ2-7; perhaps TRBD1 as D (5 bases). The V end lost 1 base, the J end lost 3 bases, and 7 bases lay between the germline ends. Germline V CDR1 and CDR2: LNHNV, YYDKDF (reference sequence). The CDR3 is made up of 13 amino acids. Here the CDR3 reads CATSRGTGYEQYF. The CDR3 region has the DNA TGTGCCACCAGCAGAGGAACAGGCTACGAGCAGTACTTC.

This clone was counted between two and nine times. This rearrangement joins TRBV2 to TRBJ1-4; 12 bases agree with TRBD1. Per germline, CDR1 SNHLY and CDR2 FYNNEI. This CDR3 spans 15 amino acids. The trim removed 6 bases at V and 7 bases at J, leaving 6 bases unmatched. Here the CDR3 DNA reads TGTGCCAGCAGGGGACAGGGGGCCTACGGTGAAAAACTGTTTTTT. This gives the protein CASRGQGAYGEKLFF.

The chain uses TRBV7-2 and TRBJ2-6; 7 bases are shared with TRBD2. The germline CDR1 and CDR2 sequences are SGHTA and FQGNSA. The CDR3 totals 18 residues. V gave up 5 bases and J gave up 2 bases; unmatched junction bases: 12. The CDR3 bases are TGTGCCAGCAGCGCCCAGCGGTCCGGGGGGACTGGGGCCAACGTCCTGACTTTC. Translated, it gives CASSAQRSGGTGANVLTF.

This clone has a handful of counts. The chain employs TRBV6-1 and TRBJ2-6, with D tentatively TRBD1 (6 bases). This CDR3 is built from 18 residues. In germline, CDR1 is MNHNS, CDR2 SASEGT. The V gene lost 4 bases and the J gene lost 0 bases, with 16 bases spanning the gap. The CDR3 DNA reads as TGTGCCAGCAGTGCGATGGGACAAGGCTTCTCTGGGGCCAACGTCCTGACTTTC. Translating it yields CASSAMGQGFSGANVLTF.

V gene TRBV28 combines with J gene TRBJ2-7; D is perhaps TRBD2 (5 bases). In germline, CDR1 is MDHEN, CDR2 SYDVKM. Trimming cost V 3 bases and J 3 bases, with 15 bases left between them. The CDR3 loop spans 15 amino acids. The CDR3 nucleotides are TGTGCCAGCAGTTTCCAGAGGACTTCTAACTACGAGCAGTACTTC. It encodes CASSFQRTSNYEQYF.

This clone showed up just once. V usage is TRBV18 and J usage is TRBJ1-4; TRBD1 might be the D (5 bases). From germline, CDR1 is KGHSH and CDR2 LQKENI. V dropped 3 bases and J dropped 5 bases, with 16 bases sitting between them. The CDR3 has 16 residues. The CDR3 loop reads CASSPGVGTRNEKLFF. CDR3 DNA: TGTGCCAGCTCACCGGGGGTCGGGACGCGCAATGAAAAACTGTTTTTT.

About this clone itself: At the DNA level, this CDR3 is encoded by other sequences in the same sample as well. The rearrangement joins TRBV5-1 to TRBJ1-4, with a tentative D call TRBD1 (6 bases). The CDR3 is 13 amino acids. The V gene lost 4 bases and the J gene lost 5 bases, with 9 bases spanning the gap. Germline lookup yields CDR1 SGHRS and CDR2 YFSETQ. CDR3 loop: CASSRDRNEKLFF. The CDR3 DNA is TGCGCCAGCAGCAGAGACAGGAATGAAAAACTGTTTTTT. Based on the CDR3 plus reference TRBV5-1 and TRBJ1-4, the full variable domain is KAGVTQTPRYLIKTRGQQVTLSCSPISGHRSVSWYQQTPGQGLQFLFEYFSETQRNKGNFPGRFSGRQFSNSRSEMNVSTLELGDSALYLCASSRDRNEKLFFGSGTQLSVL.

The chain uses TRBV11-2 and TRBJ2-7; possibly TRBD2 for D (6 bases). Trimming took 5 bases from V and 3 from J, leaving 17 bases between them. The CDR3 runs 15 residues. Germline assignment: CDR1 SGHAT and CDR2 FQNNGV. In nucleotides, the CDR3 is TGTGCCAGCAGCGGGGCGGCTAGCGTGGACTACGAGCAGTACTTC. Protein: CASSGAASVDYEQYF.

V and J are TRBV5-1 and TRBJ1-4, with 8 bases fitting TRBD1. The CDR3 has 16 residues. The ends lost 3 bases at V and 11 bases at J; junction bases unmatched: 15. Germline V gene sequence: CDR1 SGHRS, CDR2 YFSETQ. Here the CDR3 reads CASSSTPGTGSGKLFF. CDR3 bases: TGCGCCAGCAGCTCCACCCCGGGGACAGGCTCTGGGAAACTGTTTTTT.

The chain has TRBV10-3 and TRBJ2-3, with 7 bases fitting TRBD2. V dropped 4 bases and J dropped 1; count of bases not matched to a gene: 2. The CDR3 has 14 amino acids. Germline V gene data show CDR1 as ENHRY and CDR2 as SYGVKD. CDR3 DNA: TGTGCCATCAGTGGCGGGAGAGGCACAGATACGCAGTATTTT. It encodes CAISGGRGTDTQYF.